This passage covers 18 T cell receptor beta chains from one sample sequenced in a study of T cells after yellow fever vaccination. TCRdb fed the 5' RACE reads into MiXCR, producing one record per CDR3 protein. The top ten clones hold roughly 3% of a sample with under 250,000 distinct CDR3 sequences, 3.2% of them seen once. The sequenced sample was CD4+ T cells sorted from PBMCs, obtained 10 days after the yellow fever booster vaccination. These receptors were obtained from a man aged 18 to 30 who received the YFV17D yellow fever vaccine.

This clonotype was picked up many times. The chain employs TRBV4-1 and TRBJ2-2; D may be TRBD2 (5 bases). Germline loops: CDR1 MGHRA, CDR2 YSYEKL. Trimming took off 4 bases at V and 3 bases at J, with 12 bases between the two ends. There are 15 residues in the CDR3. The CDR3 here is CASSLTREHTGELFF. The CDR3, as DNA: TGCGCCAGCAGCCTTACCCGGGAACACACCGGGGAGCTGTTTTTT.

The CDR3 reads CASRVDPTPIYEQYF. Written as DNA, the CDR3 is TGTGCCAGCAGAGTCGACCCTACTCCAATCTACGAGCAGTACTTC. The chain uses TRBV2 and TRBJ2-7; no definite D call. The germline V gene has CDR1 SNHLY and CDR2 FYNNEI. The CDR3 covers 15 residues. Trimming removed 6 bases at V and 3 bases at J, with 18 bases between.

The gene calls are TRBV4-1 and TRBJ1-3, with a possible D match to TRBD1 (6 bases). Trimming removed 5 bases from V and 7 bases from J, with 12 bases in between. In germline, CDR1 is MGHRA, CDR2 YSYEKL. The CDR3 covers 13 residues. The CDR3 sequence: CASSYIGGNTIYF. The CDR3 nucleotides are TGCGCCAGCAGCTATATCGGGGGCAACACCATATATTTT.

The rearrangement uses TRBV14 and TRBJ1-2; TRBD1 is a possible D gene (6 bases). Germline loops: CDR1 SGHDN, CDR2 FVKESK. The CDR3 is 15 residues long. V gave up 0 bases and J gave up 4 bases, with 12 bases separating them. In DNA form, the CDR3 reads TGTGCCAGCAGCCAAGACGGACAGCCGATCTATGGCTACACCTTC. It codes for CASSQDGQPIYGYTF.

V is TRBV5-1 and J is TRBJ2-5, with D possibly being TRBD1 or TRBD2 (5 bases each). The CDR3 has 14 amino acids. The V end was cut by 5 bases, the J end by 5 bases, with 16 bases between. Germline V gene lookup returns CDR1 SGHRS and CDR2 YFSETQ. CDR3 sequence: CASSFRDLGETQYF. The CDR3 nucleotides are TGCGCCAGCAGTTTCCGGGACCTCGGGGAGACCCAGTACTTC.

This clonotype came up a few times. The V gene is TRBV12-3 or TRBV12-4, the J gene TRBJ1-1; 8 bases fit TRBD1. V shed 5 bases and J 0 bases; nucleotides not matched to a gene: 11. The CDR3 covers 17 residues. The chain's CDR3 is CASSRWTGMNMNTEAFF. Here the CDR3 DNA reads TGTGCCAGCAGTCGATGGACAGGGATGAATATGAACACTGAAGCTTTCTTT.

This rearrangement joins TRBV10-2 to TRBJ1-2, with 7 bases that match TRBD1. This CDR3 has 15 residues. Germline V gene sequence: CDR1 WSHSY, CDR2 SAAADI. Germline trimming cut 2 bases from V and 7 bases from J; bases unmatched to any gene: 10. In DNA form, the CDR3 reads TGCGCCAGCAGTGAGCGGCAGGGGGAATTTGTTGGCTACACCTTC. Its protein product is CASSERQGEFVGYTF.

This chain's CDR3 is CASTDKQGGNEQFF. DNA of the CDR3: TGTGCCAGCACCGATAAACAGGGTGGTAATGAGCAGTTCTTC. The gene calls are TRBV11-1 and TRBJ2-1, with a tentative D call TRBD1 (6 bases). V dropped 7 bases and J dropped 7 bases, with 17 bases sitting between them. The CDR3 contains 14 residues. Per germline, CDR1 SGHAT and CDR2 FQDESV (reference sequence).

As for this clonotype: This may arise from a read error, as a much more abundant clone is one base away. V and J are TRBV10-3 and TRBJ2-7, with 9 bases identical to TRBD1. The germline gives CDR1 ENHRY, CDR2 SYGVKD. V shed 8 bases and J 9 bases; nucleotides not matched to a gene: 14. The CDR3 runs to 14 residues. This CDR3 is CAIASTGGGGAQYF. DNA for the CDR3: TGTGCCATCGCCTCGACAGGGGGTGGAGGGGCGCAGTACTTC.

In this sample, this clonotype turned up a few times. The rearrangement joins TRBV20-1 to TRBJ1-2; TRBD1 aligns across 7 bases. Trimming took 2 bases from V and 5 from J; bases not matched to a gene: 8. The CDR3 covers 14 residues. The germline gives CDR1 DFQATT, CDR2 SNEGSKA (reference sequence). The CDR3 protein is CSARTGRDRYGYTF. CDR3 sequence (DNA): TGCAGTGCTAGAACAGGAAGGGACAGATATGGCTACACCTTC.

This clonotype appeared many times. This chain joins TRBV30 and TRBJ1-5; the D is unclear. Germline CDR1 GTSNPN, CDR2 SVGIG (reference sequence). Trimming removed 1 base from V and 7 bases from J, with 14 bases in between. The CDR3 extends over 14 amino acids. CDR3 DNA sequence: TGTGCCTGGAGTGGCGGGATGTCCGGCCAGCCCCAGCATTTT. It encodes CAWSGGMSGQPQHF.

This clonotype has just a few counts. V is TRBV7-2 and J is TRBJ1-1; 10 bases line up with TRBD1. The CDR3 totals 15 residues. Germline CDR1 SGHTA, CDR2 FQGNSA. V was clipped by 5 bases and J by 5 bases; unmatched bases: 8. CDR3 coding DNA: TGTGCCAGCAGCCGAAGGGGACAGGGGTGGACTGAAGCTTTCTTT. Amino acid sequence: CASSRRGQGWTEAFF.

This clonotype was counted many times. The chain is built from TRBV2 and TRBJ2-5, with D unresolved. From germline, CDR1 is SNHLY and CDR2 FYNNEI. V was clipped by 4 bases and J by 5 bases, with 11 bases between them. CDR3 size: 13 residues. Written as DNA, the CDR3 is TGTGCCAGCAGTGGGGCAGGTTGGGAGACCCAGTACTTC. Residues: CASSGAGWETQYF.

There are many counts of this clonotype. The V gene is TRBV12-3 or TRBV12-4, the J gene TRBJ2-1; the match to TRBD2 covers 8 bases. V shed 7 bases, J shed 5 bases, and the junction held 13 bases outside the gene matches. The CDR3 extends over 16 amino acids. The CDR3 region has the DNA TGTGCCAGCATCCTCCAAGGGCTAGCGGGTAACAATGAGCAGTTCTTC. Amino acids: CASILQGLAGNNEQFF.

This clonotype showed up just a few times. This chain joins TRBV6-2 or TRBV6-3 and TRBJ2-7; D possibly matches TRBD1 or TRBD2 (5 bases each). Germline V CDR1 and CDR2: MNHEY, SVGEGT. The CDR3 is made up of 11 amino acids. The V and J ends lost 8 bases and 9 bases respectively, with 14 bases between them. CDR3 in DNA: TGTGCCAGCGGACTGGGAAGGGGGCAGTACTTC. Protein product: CASGLGRGQYF.

This clonotype was observed many times. This chain connects TRBV11-2 to TRBJ2-5; 7 bases agree with TRBD1. The CDR3 loop spans 14 amino acids. The germline CDR1 and CDR2 sequences are SGHAT and FQNNGV. V shed 5 bases, J shed 1 base, and the junction held 4 bases outside the gene matches. CDR3 DNA: TGTGCCAGCAGCCCAGGGGGTACCCAAGAGACCCAGTACTTC. Protein product: CASSPGGTQETQYF. The whole variable domain, remainder taken from reference TRBV11-2 and TRBJ2-5, is EAGVAQSPRYKIIEKRQSVAFWCNPISGHATLYWYQQILGQGPKLLIQFQNNGVVDDSQLPKDRFSAERLKGVDSTLKIQPAKLEDSAVYLCASSPGGTQETQYFGPGTRLLVL.

This clonotype was counted at least ten times. The V call is TRBV5-1, the J call TRBJ2-5; D is unclear. CDR3 length: 15 residues. The V and J ends lost 1 base and 7 bases respectively, with 17 bases between them. Germline CDR1 is SGHRS and CDR2 is YFSETQ. CDR3 DNA: TGCGCCAGCAGCTTGAACAGCAAACCCCCGGGGACCCAGTACTTC. It yields the protein CASSLNSKPPGTQYF. The full variable domain, in which reference TRBV5-1 and TRBJ2-5 provide the parts outside the CDR3, is KAGVTQTPRYLIKTRGQQVTLSCSPISGHRSVSWYQQTPGQGLQFLFEYFSETQRNKGNFPGRFSGRQFSNSRSEMNVSTLELGDSALYLCASSLNSKPPGTQYFGPGTRLLVL.

This clonotype was counted between two and nine times. V gene TRBV27 combines with J gene TRBJ1-6; 7 bases match TRBD1. V dropped 1 base and J dropped 14; count of bases not matched to a gene: 14. From germline, CDR1 is MNHEY and CDR2 SMNVEV (reference sequence). The CDR3 runs 16 residues. The CDR3 sequence is CASSLYAGGLLGTLHF. CDR3 nucleotides: TGTGCCAGCAGTTTATACGCAGGGGGTCTGTTGGGGACCCTCCACTTT.